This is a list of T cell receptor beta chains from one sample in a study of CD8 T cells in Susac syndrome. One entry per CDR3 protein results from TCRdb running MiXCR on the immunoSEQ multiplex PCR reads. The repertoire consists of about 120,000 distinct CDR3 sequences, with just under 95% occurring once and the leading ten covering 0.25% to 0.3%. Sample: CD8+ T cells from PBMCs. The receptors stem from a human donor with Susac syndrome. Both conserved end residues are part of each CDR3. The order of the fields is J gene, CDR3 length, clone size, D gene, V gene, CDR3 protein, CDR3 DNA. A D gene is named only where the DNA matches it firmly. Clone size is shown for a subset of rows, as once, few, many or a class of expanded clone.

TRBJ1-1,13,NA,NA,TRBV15,CATGQGLRTEAFF,TGTGCCACCGGGCAGGGACTTCGGACTGAAGCTTTCTTT
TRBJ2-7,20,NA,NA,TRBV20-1,CSAHIDRDRLESGGFYEQYF,TGCAGTGCTCACATTGACCGGGACAGATTAGAGAGCGGGGGTTTCTACGAGCAGTACTTC
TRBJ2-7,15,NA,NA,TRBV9,CASSARGRFLDEQYF,TGTGCCAGCAGCGCACGGGGCAGGTTTCTTGACGAGCAGTACTTC
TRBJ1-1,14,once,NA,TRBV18,CASSPGRAKTEAFF,TGTGCCAGCTCACCAGGGCGCGCTAAGACTGAAGCTTTCTTT
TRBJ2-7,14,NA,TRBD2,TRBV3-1,CASSPGLAGYEQYF,TGTGCCAGCAGCCCGGGACTAGCTGGATACGAGCAGTACTTC
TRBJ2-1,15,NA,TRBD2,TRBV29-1,CSVDGLAGRRNEQFF,TGCAGCGTGGACGGTCTAGCGGGGCGCCGCAATGAGCAGTTCTTC
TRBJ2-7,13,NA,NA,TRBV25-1,CASSEFGIGEQYF,TGTGCCAGCAGTGAATTTGGGATTGGCGAGCAGTACTTC
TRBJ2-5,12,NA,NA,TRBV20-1,CSARLGGETQYF,TGCAGTGCTAGGCTTGGGGGAGAGACCCAGTACTTC
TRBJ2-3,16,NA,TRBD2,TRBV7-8,CASSDEGLAFTDTQYF,TGTGCCAGCAGCGATGAGGGACTAGCTTTCACAGATACGCAGTATTTT
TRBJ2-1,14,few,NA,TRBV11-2,CASSLGGWRNEQFF,TGTGCCAGCAGCTTAGGGGGCTGGCGCAATGAGCAGTTCTTC
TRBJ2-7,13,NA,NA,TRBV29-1,CSVNPDSSYEQYF,TGCAGCGTTAACCCGGACAGCTCCTACGAGCAGTACTTC
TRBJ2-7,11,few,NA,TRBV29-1,CSVLGPDEQYF,TGCAGCGTTCTAGGGCCCGACGAGCAGTACTTC
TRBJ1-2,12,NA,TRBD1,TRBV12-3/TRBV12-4,CASAGQNYGYTF,TGTGCCAGCGCGGGACAGAACTATGGCTACACCTTC
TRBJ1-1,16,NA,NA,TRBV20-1,CSAGSGTPSWATEAFF,TGCAGTGCCGGGTCCGGGACACCCAGTTGGGCCACTGAAGCTTTCTTT
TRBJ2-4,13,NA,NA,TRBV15,CATGENLQNIQYF,TGTGCCACCGGGGAGAATCTGCAGAACATTCAGTACTTC
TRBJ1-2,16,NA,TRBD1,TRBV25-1,CASSEQGTGVNNGYTF,TGTGCCAGCAGTGAACAGGGGACAGGGGTGAACAATGGCTACACCTTC
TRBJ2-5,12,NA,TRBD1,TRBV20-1,CSAMDRWETQYF,TGCAGTGCTATGGACAGGTGGGAGACCCAGTACTTC
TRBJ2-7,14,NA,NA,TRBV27,CASSLLTSSYEQYF,TGTGCCAGCTCACTCCTGACATCCTCCTACGAGCAGTACTTC
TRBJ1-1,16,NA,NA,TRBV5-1,CASSLSFNAVNTEAFF,TGCGCCAGCAGCTTATCGTTTAACGCCGTGAACACTGAAGCTTTCTTT
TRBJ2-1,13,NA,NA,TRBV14,CASSPGWANEQFF,TGTGCCAGCAGCCCCGGGTGGGCAAATGAGCAGTTCTTC
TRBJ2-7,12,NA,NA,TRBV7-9,CASSLAAYEQYF,TGTGCCAGCAGCTTAGCGGCCTACGAGCAGTACTTC
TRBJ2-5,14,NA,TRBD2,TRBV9,CASSGRHGGETQYF,TGTGCCAGCAGCGGGCGACACGGGGGGGAGACCCAGTACTTC
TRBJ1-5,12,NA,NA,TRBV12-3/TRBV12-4,CASSFPVQPQHF,TGTGCCAGCAGTTTCCCGGTTCAGCCCCAGCATTTT
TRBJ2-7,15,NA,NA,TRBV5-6,CASSPAGQGSYEQYF,TGTGCCAGCAGCCCGGCGGGCCAGGGATCCTACGAGCAGTACTTC
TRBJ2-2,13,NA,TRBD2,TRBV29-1,CSAQRGDTGELFF,TGCAGCGCGCAGCGGGGGGACACCGGGGAGCTGTTTTTT
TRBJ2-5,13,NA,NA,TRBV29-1,CSVRTIHGETQYF,TGCAGCGTCCGGACAATACACGGAGAGACCCAGTACTTC
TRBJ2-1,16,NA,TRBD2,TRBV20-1,CSARDWASGEFDEQFF,TGCAGTGCTAGAGATTGGGCTAGCGGGGAATTCGATGAGCAGTTCTTC
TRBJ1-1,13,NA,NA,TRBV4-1,CASSHSTGTEAFF,TGCGCCAGCAGCCATTCCACAGGGACTGAAGCTTTCTTT
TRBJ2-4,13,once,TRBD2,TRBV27,CASSLAGGSIQYF,TGTGCCAGCAGTTTAGCGGGGGGTAGCATTCAGTACTTC
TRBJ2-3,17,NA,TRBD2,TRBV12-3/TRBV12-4,CASSDPGLADGTDTQYF,TGTGCCAGCAGTGACCCGGGACTAGCGGATGGCACAGATACGCAGTATTTT
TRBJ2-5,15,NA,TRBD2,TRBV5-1,CASRMSGGALETQYF,TGCGCCAGCCGGATGAGCGGGGGGGCCCTAGAGACCCAGTACTTC
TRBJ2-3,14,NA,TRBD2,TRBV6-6,CATQGLGSTDTQYF,TGTGCCACCCAGGGACTAGGGAGCACAGATACGCAGTATTTT
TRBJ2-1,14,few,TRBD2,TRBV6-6,CASSYLPGRAEQFF,TGTGCCAGCAGTTACTTACCAGGGAGGGCTGAGCAGTTCTTC
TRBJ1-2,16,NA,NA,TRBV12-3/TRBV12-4,CASSSLPTGGWDGYTF,TGTGCCAGCAGTTCACTACCGACAGGCGGGTGGGATGGCTACACCTTC
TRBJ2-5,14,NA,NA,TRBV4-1,CASSQVVARETQYF,TGCGCCAGCAGCCAAGTGGTAGCGAGAGAGACCCAGTACTTC
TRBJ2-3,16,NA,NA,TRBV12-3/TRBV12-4,CASSPTAQGGTDTQYF,TGTGCCAGCAGTCCGACAGCACAGGGCGGCACAGATACGCAGTATTTT
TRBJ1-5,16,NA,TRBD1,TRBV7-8,CASSQDRMISNQPQHF,TGTGCCAGCAGCCAGGACAGGATGATTAGCAATCAGCCCCAGCATTTT
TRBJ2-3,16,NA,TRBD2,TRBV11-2,CASSSISGGVTDTQYF,TGTGCCAGCAGCTCCATAAGCGGGGGTGTGACAGATACGCAGTATTTT
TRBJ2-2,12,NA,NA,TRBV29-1,CSVRMNTGELFF,TGCAGCGTTCGGATGAACACCGGGGAGCTGTTTTTT
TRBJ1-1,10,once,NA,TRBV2,CASSRAEAFF,TGTGCCAGCAGTCGGGCAGAAGCTTTCTTT
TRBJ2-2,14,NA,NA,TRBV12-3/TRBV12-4,CASSFTGSTGELFF,TGTGCCAGCAGTTTTACAGGGTCCACCGGGGAGCTGTTTTTT
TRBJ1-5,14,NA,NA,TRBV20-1,CSALLGHSNQPQHF,TGCAGTGCTCTCCTCGGTCACAGCAATCAGCCCCAGCATTTT